This T cell receptor (beta chain) is drawn from a study of blood T cells in healthy people across ages. A second PCR of about 7 to 12 cycles used a sample-barcoded 5' primer and a J-beta primer mix. Tags on each cDNA molecule came from a template-switch adaptor with 12 random nucleotides. TCRdb reanalysed the 5' RACE reads using MiXCR and keeps one entry per CDR3 protein. The profile shows more than 1,400,000 distinct CDR3 sequences, around 42% of them singletons. About this clonotype itself: Its antigen remains unknown.

General observations from the study: Expanded clonotype shifts may have been confounded, as the donors had an unknown CMV status. Observed TCR beta diversity per million T cells went down as age went up. This fall followed a roughly linear course with age.

The CDR3 length is 16 residues. Isolation per sample recovered at least 6.5 million PBMCs. The chain carries TRBV12-3 or TRBV12-4 and TRBJ2-7; tentatively, D is TRBD1 or TRBD2 (6 bases each). The J call could be wrong; TRBJ2-4 is a better fit for the DNA end. Sequenced sample: blood. The clonotype originates from a woman aged 18-29 years in good health. CDR3 protein: CASSLAGGKRRNIQYF. In nucleotides, the CDR3 is TGTGCCAGCAGTTTAGCGGGGGGCAAACGGAGGAACATTCAGTACTTC.